This TCR beta chain was sequenced in a study of CD8 T cells in ankylosing spondylitis listed by TCRdb under 2017. For the study in its entirety: To find TCR variants linked to disease, the study profiled T cell receptor beta repertoires in ankylosing spondylitis patients and healthy donors. In total, the full study cohort was made up of roughly 100 healthy donors and 25 or so ankylosing spondylitis patients. Samples of peripheral blood were taken, and for ankylosing spondylitis patients, synovial fluid was collected as well. The paper's findings and limits, for the study overall: Significant enrichment of the disease-linked clones was reported in matched synovial fluid samples from ankylosing spondylitis patients. A CD8+ phenotype was shown by the disease-linked clones, which were found at relatively low frequencies in peripheral blood. Some motif variants were previously reported in synovial fluid and blood of reactive arthritis patients, suggesting common disease-initiation mechanisms. Blood from ankylosing spondylitis patients appeared to be characterized by a TCR beta motif composed of several highly homologous amino acid variants.

Sequencing took place on an Illumina HiSeq 2500. Quantitative 5'-RACE with molecular barcodes was the method used to prepare the TCR beta libraries. From the authors' description of their analysis: To identify disease-linked TCR variants, a new computational method was used, one built on a probabilistic model of VDJ rearrangement. Through fastp at Q25 and MiXCR, TCRdb rebuilt clones from the public reads, retaining in-frame beta chains. Each CDR3 protein gets just one entry, which takes the most common genes and DNA from the rows behind it. These V and J calls originate from TCRdb's pipeline instead of the authors' own analysis. Present in this sample are 390,000 or so distinct CDR3 sequences, about 22% of which were seen just once. The top ten hold about 16% of the sample. A remark on this clonotype: What antigen it recognizes has not been identified. Base qualities are not provided; no much larger clone lies one nucleotide away.

This TCR was sampled from a male donor with ankylosing spondylitis. The sequenced sample was blood, either unsorted or a sorted T cell fraction (not recorded which).

The CDR3 region has the sequence CASSVLGSTDTQYF. The nucleotide sequence reads as follows: TGTGCCAGCAGCGTATTAGGGAGCACAGATACGCAGTATTTT. The sequence joins TRBV9 to TRBJ2-3; a confident D gene designation cannot be given. The cysteine opens and the phenylalanine closes a CDR3 of 14 amino acids. The only DNA kept is the CDR3, 42 bases in frame from the first base. CDR1 and CDR2, looked up from the germline V gene, are SGDLS and YYNGEE. Between the V and J ends, shortened by 1 base and 0 bases respectively, the junction contains 6 bases.